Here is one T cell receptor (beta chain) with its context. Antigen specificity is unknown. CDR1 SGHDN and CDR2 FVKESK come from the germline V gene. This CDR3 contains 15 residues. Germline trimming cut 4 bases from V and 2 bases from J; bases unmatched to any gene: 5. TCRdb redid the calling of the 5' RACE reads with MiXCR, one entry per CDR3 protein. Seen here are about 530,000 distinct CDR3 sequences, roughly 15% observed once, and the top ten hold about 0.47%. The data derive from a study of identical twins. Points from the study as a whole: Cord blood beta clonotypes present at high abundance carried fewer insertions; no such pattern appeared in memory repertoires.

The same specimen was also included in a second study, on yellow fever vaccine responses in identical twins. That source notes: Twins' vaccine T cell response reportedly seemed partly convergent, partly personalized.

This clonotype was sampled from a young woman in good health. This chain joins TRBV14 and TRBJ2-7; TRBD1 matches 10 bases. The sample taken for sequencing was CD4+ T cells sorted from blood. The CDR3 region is CASSRIGQGAYEQYF. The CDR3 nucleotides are TGTGCCAGCAGCCGCATTGGACAGGGGGCCTACGAGCAGTACTTC.